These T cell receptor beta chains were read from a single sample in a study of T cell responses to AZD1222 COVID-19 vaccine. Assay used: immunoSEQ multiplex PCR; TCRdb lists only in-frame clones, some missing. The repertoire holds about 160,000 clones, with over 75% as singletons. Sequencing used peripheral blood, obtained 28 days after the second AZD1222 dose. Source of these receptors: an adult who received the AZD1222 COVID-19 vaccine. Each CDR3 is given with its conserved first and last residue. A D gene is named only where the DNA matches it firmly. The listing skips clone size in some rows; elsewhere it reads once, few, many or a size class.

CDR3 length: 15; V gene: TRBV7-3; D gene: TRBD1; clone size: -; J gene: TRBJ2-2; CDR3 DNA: TGTGCCAGCTCCCGGGACAGGTCGAACACCGGGGAGCTGTTTTTT; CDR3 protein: CASSRDRSNTGELFF
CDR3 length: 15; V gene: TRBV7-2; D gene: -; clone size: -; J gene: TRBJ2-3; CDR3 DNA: TGTGCCAGCAGCGTAGAGGCTTCCCGTTTCGATACGCAGTATTTT; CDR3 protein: CASSVEASRFDTQYF
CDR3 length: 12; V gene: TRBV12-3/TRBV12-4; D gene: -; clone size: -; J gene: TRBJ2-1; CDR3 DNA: TGTGCCAGCAGTAGACAGTTGAATGAGCAGTTCTTC; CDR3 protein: CASSRQLNEQFF
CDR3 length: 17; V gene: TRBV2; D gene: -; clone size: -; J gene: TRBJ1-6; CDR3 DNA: TGTGCCAGCAGTCGGGGACCCCCCAGCTCCTATAATTCACCCCTCCACTTT; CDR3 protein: CASSRGPPSSYNSPLHF
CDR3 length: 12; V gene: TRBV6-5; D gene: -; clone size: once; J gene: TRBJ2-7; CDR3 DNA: TGTGCCAGCCGCCGAAACTCCTACGAGCAGTACTTC; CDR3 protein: CASRRNSYEQYF
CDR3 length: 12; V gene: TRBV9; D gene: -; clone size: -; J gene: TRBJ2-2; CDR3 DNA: TGTGCCAGCAGCGTAGGGTTCGGGGAGCTGTTTTTT; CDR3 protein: CASSVGFGELFF
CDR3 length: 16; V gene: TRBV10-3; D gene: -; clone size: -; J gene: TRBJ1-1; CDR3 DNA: TGTGCCATCTGGACGTCAGGGATGGTTTCGTACACTGAAGCTTTCTTT; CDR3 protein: CAIWTSGMVSYTEAFF
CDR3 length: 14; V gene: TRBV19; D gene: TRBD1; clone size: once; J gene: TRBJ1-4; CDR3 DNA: TGTGCCAGTCGGAGACAGGGGGCTAGGGAAAAACTGTTTTTT; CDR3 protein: CASRRQGAREKLFF
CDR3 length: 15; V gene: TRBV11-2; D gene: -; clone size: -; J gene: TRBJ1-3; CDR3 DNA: TGTGCCAGCAGCTTATTGGGCAGGGGAGGAAACACCATATATTTT; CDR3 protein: CASSLLGRGGNTIYF
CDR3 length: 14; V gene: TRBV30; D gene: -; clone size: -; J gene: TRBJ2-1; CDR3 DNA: TGTGCCTGGAGTGTGGGGACATCCTACAATGAGCAGTTCTTC; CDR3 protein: CAWSVGTSYNEQFF
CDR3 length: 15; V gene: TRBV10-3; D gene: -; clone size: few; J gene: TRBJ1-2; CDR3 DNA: TGTGCCATCAGCCCCGGGGGTCGTCTGGGGGGCGGCTACACCTTC; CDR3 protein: CAISPGGRLGGGYTF
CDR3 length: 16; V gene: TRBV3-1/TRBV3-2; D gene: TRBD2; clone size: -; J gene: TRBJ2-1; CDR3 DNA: TGTGCCAGCAGCCTTAGCGGGGGGGCCTTCTACAATGAGCAGTTCTTC; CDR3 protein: CASSLSGGAFYNEQFF
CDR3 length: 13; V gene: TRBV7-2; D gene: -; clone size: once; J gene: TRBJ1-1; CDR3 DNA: TGTGCCAGCAGTCGGATAAGGAACACTGAAGCTTTCTTT; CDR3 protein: CASSRIRNTEAFF
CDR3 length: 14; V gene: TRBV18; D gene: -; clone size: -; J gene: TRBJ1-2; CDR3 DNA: TGTGCCAGCTCACCGACTACGGGACTGAAGGGCTACACCTTC; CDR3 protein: CASSPTTGLKGYTF
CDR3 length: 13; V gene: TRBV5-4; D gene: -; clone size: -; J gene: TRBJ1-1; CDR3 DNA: TGTGCCAGCAGCTTGGATTTGAACACTGAAGCTTTCTTT; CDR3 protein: CASSLDLNTEAFF
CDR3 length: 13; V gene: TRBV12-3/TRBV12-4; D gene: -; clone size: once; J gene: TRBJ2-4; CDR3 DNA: TGTGCCAGCAGTTTAGCGCAGGGAAACATTCAGTACTTC; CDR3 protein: CASSLAQGNIQYF
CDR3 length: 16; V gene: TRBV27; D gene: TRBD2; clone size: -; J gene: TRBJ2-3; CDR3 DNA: TGTGCCAGCAGTTTTCGTCGGGGGGGGACCCCAGGGACGCAGTATTTT; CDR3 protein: CASSFRRGGTPGTQYF
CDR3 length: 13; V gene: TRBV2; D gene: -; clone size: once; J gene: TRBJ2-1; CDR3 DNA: TGTGCCAGCCGAGGGAGGGGGATCAATGAGCAGTTCTTC; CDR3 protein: CASRGRGINEQFF
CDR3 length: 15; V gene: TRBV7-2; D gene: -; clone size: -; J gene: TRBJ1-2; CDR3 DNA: TGTGCCAGCAGCTTAGGGGTAGCGAGGGGGGATGGCTACACCTTC; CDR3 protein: CASSLGVARGDGYTF
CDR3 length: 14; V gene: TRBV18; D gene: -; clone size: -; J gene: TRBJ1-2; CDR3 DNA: TGTGCCAGCTCACCACCCGCGGAAAACTATGGCTACACCTTC; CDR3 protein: CASSPPAENYGYTF
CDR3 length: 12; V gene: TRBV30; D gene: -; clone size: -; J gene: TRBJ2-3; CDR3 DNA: TGTGCCGCCCGAGGGAGCCCACAGGATTTGTATTTT; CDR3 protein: CAARGSPQDLYF
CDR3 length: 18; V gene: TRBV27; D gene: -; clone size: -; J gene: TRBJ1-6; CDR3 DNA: TGTGCCAGCAGTTTTGGGTTGGCGGGGAGCTCCTATAATTCACCCCTCCACTTT; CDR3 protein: CASSFGLAGSSYNSPLHF
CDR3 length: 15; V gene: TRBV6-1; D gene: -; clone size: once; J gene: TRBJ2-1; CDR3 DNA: TGTGCCAGCAGTGAAGCCAGGGGACGGAGAAATGAGCAGTTCTTC; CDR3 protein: CASSEARGRRNEQFF
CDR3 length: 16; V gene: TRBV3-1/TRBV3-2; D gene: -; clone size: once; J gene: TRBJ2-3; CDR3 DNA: TGTGCCAGCAGCCCTTATAGCGGATCTAGCACAGATACGCAGTATTTT; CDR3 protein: CASSPYSGSSTDTQYF
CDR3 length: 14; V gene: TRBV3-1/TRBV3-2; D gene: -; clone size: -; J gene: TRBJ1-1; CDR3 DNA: TGTGCCAGCAGCCAGAGAACAGGTTACACTGAAGCTTTCTTT; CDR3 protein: CASSQRTGYTEAFF
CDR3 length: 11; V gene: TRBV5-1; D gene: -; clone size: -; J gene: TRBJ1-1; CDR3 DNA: TGCGCCAGCAGCATGGAAGGTGAAGCTTTCTTT; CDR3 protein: CASSMEGEAFF
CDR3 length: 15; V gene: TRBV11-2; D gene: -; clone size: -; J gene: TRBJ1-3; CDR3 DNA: TGTGCCAGCAGCTTAGGGTCCAACTCTGGAAACACCATATATTTT; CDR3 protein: CASSLGSNSGNTIYF
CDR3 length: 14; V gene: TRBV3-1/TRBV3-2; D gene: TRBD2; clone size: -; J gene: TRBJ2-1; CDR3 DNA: TGTGCCAGCAGCCGACTAGCGGGGCAGGATGAGCAGTTCTTC; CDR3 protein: CASSRLAGQDEQFF
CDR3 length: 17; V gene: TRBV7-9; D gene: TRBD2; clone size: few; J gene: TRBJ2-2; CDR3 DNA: TGTGCCAGCAGCGCCCCCTGGGGAAGCGGGGACTACGGGGAGCTGTTTTTT; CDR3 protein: CASSAPWGSGDYGELFF
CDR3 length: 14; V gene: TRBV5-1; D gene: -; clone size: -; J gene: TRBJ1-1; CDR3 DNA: TGCGCCAGCAGCTTGGAATCGGAATGGACTGAAGCTTTCTTT; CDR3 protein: CASSLESEWTEAFF
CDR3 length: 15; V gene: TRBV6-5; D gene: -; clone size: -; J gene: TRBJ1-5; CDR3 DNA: TGTGCCAGCAGTCAAAGGGGGGGGGCCAATCAGCCCCAGCATTTT; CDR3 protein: CASSQRGGANQPQHF
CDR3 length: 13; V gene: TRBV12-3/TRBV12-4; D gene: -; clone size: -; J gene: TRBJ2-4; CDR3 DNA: TGTGCCAGCAGCCCTATAGCCAAAAACATTCAGTACTTC; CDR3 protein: CASSPIAKNIQYF
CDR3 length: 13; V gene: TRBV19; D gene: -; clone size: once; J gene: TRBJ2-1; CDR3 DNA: TGTGCCAGTAGTATTGGGCAGGTCAATGAGCAGTTCTTC; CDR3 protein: CASSIGQVNEQFF
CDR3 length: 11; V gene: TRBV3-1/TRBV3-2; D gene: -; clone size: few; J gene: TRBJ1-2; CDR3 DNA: TGTGCCAGCAGCCCGGGGGGCGGCTACACCTTC; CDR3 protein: CASSPGGGYTF
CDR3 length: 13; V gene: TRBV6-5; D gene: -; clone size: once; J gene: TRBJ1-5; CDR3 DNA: TGTGCCAGCAGCCCCGACCCTTCGGCGCCCCAGCATTTT; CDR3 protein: CASSPDPSAPQHF
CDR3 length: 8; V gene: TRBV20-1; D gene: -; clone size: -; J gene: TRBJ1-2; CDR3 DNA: TGCAGTGCTCCCGGACTGATCTTC; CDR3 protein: CSAPGLIF
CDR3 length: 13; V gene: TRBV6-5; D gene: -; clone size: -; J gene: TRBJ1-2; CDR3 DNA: TGTGCCAGCACCGAATTCCCGGGGGGTGGCTACACCTTC; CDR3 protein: CASTEFPGGGYTF